This TCR beta chain was recovered during a study of blood T cell repertoires in COVID-19. The wider study: Whether acute or convalescent, the COVID-19 samples came from the United States, Italy and Spain. T cells, B-cell-depleted T cells, or PBMCs supplied cDNA or gDNA.

This CDR3 is 14 amino acids long. Trimming removed 3 bases at V and 0 bases at J, with 6 bases between. Germline CDR1 SEHNR, CDR2 FQNEAQ (reference sequence). Per the original methods: Estimated nucleated cell counts came from reference gene primer amplification. Sequencing was performed with immunoSEQ multiplex PCR; in TCRdb, only in-frame clones are kept and a portion is missing. The V and J calls and clone size were taken over from that table, and D and trimming were inferred from the DNA. Of 140,000 to 150,000 clones in the sample, 82% were seen once. The chain combines TRBV7-9 with TRBJ1-3; no definite D call. The specimen sequenced was peripheral blood. The receptor was derived from a human donor with acute or convalescent COVID-19. The donor label of this sample is uncertain. DNA of the CDR3: TGTGCCAGCAGCTTCGCAGACTCTGGAAACACCATATATTTT. As protein: CASSFADSGNTIYF.